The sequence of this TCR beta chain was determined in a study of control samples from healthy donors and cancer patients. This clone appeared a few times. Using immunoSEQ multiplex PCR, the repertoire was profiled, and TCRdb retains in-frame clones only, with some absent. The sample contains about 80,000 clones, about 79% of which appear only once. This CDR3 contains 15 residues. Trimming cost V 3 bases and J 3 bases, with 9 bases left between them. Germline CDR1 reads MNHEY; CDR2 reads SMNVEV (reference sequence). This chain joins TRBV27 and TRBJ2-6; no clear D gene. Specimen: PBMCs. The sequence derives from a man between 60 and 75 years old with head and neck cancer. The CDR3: CASSFTGYGANVLTF. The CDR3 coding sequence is TGTGCCAGCAGTTTCACCGGGTATGGGGCCAACGTCCTGACTTTC.